This TCR beta chain was identified during a study of cytomegalovirus exposure and HLA in healthy donors (dated by TCRdb to about 2017). Regarding the research as a whole: In an earlier analysis of 587 of the donors, approximately 300 Gb of sequence data and approximately 100 million unique TCR beta sequences from about 190 million T cells were reported. All discovery cohort repertoires had been generated using a single sequencing platform. A separate validation cohort of over 95 different subjects was used in addition to the 666-subject first cohort. Among some 410 genotyped donors of the cohort, an average of roughly 230,000 unique TCR beta nucleotide sequences was sequenced per donor, of which 15% to 20% were non-productive. The aim of the study was to test whether cataloging public T cell receptors could identify signatures of past pathogen exposure. A few DR-DQ haplotypes were treated as single units for association and clustering because of strong linkage in the cohort. Donor age, sex, ethnicity and CMV serostatus were compiled together with the repertoire data. Of the 350 to 450 genotyped donors, about 80% fell in the genetic ancestry cluster associated with self-reported Caucasian donors. In a later genetic analysis, genome-wide SNP genotypes for about three fifths of the roughly 670 donors were used, and that subset was treated as a discovery cohort. An earlier analysis of a few hundred of the donors applied high-throughput TCR beta sequencing to assess whether each TCR beta V gene segment acted as functional or pseudogenic. Both class I and class II loci were covered by HLA typing, at four-digit resolution. The study combined high-throughput TCR immunosequencing, statistical association of individual TCRs with disease status, and machine learning to predict cytomegalovirus infection status. A later analysis re-examined previously published TCR beta repertoires from roughly 650 donors and added high-resolution HLA genotyping to investigate patterns of TCR occurrence. In the later analysis, no new phenotypic data were used to find candidate immune exposures; instead, reliance was placed on TCR beta sequences and their occurrence across donors. Approximately 310 gigabases of sequencing data and 78 million or so unique TCR sequences were included in an early release covering 550 to 800 HLA-typed donors. The number of donors typed differed by locus, with about 629-630 for A, B, C, DRB1 and DQB1, about 500 for DQA1, approximately 580 for DPA1, and some 440 for DPB1. The study profiled the T cell repertoires of 500 to 800 subjects by immunosequencing and related them to cytomegalovirus serostatus. Results and caveats for the whole study, not just this receptor: A later analysis found that most CMV-associated TCR beta chains appeared HLA-restricted, with HLA associations seemingly driven largely by CMV exposure. In a later analysis, HLA-associated TCR beta chains showed more clonal expansion and lower generation probabilities than non-associated chains that were equally common. The authors suggested that the approach could potentially be generalized to other disease states and immunological phenotypes. Some IMGT-functional V segments, including TRBV6-2 and TRBV6-3, could not be distinguished by the 87-base-pair reads and were therefore excluded. The presence/absence analyses assumed that sequencing depth was roughly uniform across donors, and that assumption may not be true. At a false discovery rate of 0.05, a later analysis linked about 16,000 TCR beta sequences to specific HLA alleles. A group of highly shared sequence variants was considered likely to be a technical artifact of the sequencing pipeline. A few of the identified cytomegalovirus-associated TCR beta chains were confirmed in vitro to be specific for cytomegalovirus antigens. According to a later genetic analysis, donors in an Asian-associated ancestry cluster had fewer N-insertions in productive TCRs than the roughly 660-donor mean. A further reported finding was that TCR beta sequences accurately predicted the HLA-A and HLA-B alleles for most subjects in the first cohort. Because HLA typing was unavailable for some donors at each locus, only the typed subset was used in association tests. The cohort was sequenced for TCR beta chains only, and without alpha or paired-chain data the features that could be detected were limited. When HLA alleles, especially DR and DQ, strongly co-occurred, attributing TCR associations to individual alleles was difficult. A total of roughly 160 TCR beta chains were listed by the study as associated with cytomegalovirus. In an earlier analysis of over 550 of the donors, most TCR beta V segments were observed in productive rearrangements about 90% or about 30% of the time, broadly matching IMGT annotations. A later genetic analysis associated a missense DCLRE1C variant with V-gene and J-gene trimming of TCR beta chains, and an independent cohort replicated the association. Linkage disequilibrium might explain the correlated functional status among segregating V segments, but an unknown experimental factor could not be ruled out. Cytomegalovirus status was reported to be diagnosed by the classifier with high specificity and sensitivity in both the original and validation cohorts. The earlier analysis of about 600 of the donors excluded some 15 rarely observed V segments, including chromosome 9 orphons, because counts were too low. According to a later analysis, TCR association rates differed among HLA loci, with DRB1 alleles showing the most associated TCRs and HLA-C alleles showing the fewest. Most TCR sequences were observed very rarely across donors, whereas some public TCRs were present in many individuals. In a later analysis, several top co-occurrence clusters were reported to appear linked to parvovirus B19, influenza, CMV and Epstein-Barr virus. The only immune exposure information available for the cohort was CMV serostatus.

Of note for this clone: The target of this receptor is not known. No base qualities exist here, and no much larger clone lies one base off it.

The CDR3 starts with the cysteine, ends with the phenylalanine, and has 16 residues. The read is trimmed to its CDR3 DNA, 48 bases read in frame from base 1. Between the V and J ends, shortened by 0 bases and 7 bases respectively, the junction contains 16 bases. CDR1 and CDR2 are read off the germline V gene as SGHDN and FVKESK. The library was made by the immunoSEQ multiplex PCR assay. The multiplex PCR relied on a mix of 60 forward primers for TCR Vbeta segments and 13 reverse primers for TCR Jbeta segments. The CDR3 region of rearranged TCR beta genes was amplified from genomic DNA with a multiplex PCR assay. The Illumina HiSeq System was used to sequence the amplified TCR beta libraries as 87-base-pair reads. The original pipeline was this. In a later analysis, tens of millions of unique TCR beta chains were counted across the approximately 620 repertoires, and roughly 9.9 million of these chains were shared by at least two donors. A nearest-neighbor algorithm error-corrected the raw reads and collapsed the reads into unique sequences, merging closely related sequences to remove PCR and sequencing errors. To assign V, D and J gene segments, CDR3 sequences were aligned to IMGT reference sequences. For a sequence to be retained, at least a six-nucleotide match to both a V gene segment and a J gene segment was required. A rearrangement counted as productive if the CDR3 had no stop codons and remained in frame with V and J, and every other rearrangement counted as non-productive. Following IMGT convention, CDR3 was defined as the stretch from the second conserved V-encoded cysteine up to the conserved J-encoded phenylalanine. The earlier analysis of a few hundred of the donors excluded sequences that lacked an unambiguous match to a single V gene segment. In an earlier analysis of 587 of the donors, V segments were called functional above 56.7% productive rearrangements and were called segregating when the between-donor standard deviation exceeded 5%. A statistical classification framework was developed to diagnose cytomegalovirus status using the catalog of TCR beta chain sequences. In a later analysis, V and J genes were assigned by comparing TCR nucleotide sequences against IMGT/GENE-DB human TR gene sequences. A later analysis assigned CDR3 sequences and most-parsimonious VDJ recombination scenarios with the TCRdist pipeline. In a later analysis, each TCR beta chain was defined by its CDR3 amino acid sequence together with its V-gene family, and reads without a unique V-gene family were excluded. As a way to deal with suspected cross-contamination and a sequencing artifact, a later analysis dropped 450 to 600 nucleotide sequences that were highly shared and had low generation probability. For each public chain, a later analysis derived a clonal expansion index from normalized ranks of inferred template counts within each repertoire. A later analysis computed generation probabilities with a VDJ recombination model fitted to out-of-frame rearrangements, and checked the results against IGoR. In a later analysis, TCR-TCR, TCR-HLA and TCR-CMV co-occurrence was scored with hypergeometric tests, and a repertoire-size bias correction was applied to TCR pairs. False discovery rates were estimated in a later analysis by permuting HLA or CMV assignments 20 times. In a later analysis, co-occurring TCRs were grouped using DBSCAN, with TCRdist sequence similarity added in when clustering inside HLA-allele-positive subsets. Repertoires with fewer than 30,000 or more than 120,000 public chains were left out of co-occurrence clustering, as were four to six repertoires with anomalous nucleotide sharing. The clones in this table, taken by TCRdb from immuneACCESS, are in-frame only. Not every clone is retained; where verified, under half of the shortfall comes from an unresolved V gene, and the cause of the rest is unknown. D and trimming were read from the DNA, whereas the V and J calls and clone size are those reported in that table. This sample lists some 150,000 clones; approximately 79% were detected once. About 6.4% of the sample rests with the top ten.

The cohort comprised several hundred healthy bone marrow donors. Cohort members were all nominally healthy when sampled, although unrecorded immune exposures were likely present. The donor was CMV seropositive and belonged to the group of a few hundred seropositive cohort members. Every donor gave a peripheral blood sample, and the peripheral blood mononuclear cells from that sample were used for TCR beta sequencing. Genomic DNA extraction from the blood cell samples was performed with the Qiagen DNeasy Blood Extraction Kit. Material: PBMCs. The sequence was obtained from a man in his forties in good health and CMV-seropositive. In this chain, TRBV14 is recombined with TRBJ2-1, and TRBD1 may be the D gene, going by 5 matching bases. The CDR3 here reads CASSQDRVSGWNEQFF. The DNA sequence is given as TGTGCCAGCAGCCAAGATAGGGTATCAGGGTGGAATGAGCAGTTCTTC. Outside the CDR3, residues come from the reference TRBV14 and TRBJ2-1 proteins, so the full variable domain is: EAGVTQFPSHSVIEKGQTVTLRCDPISGHDNLYWYRRVMGKEIKFLLHFVKESKQDESGMPNNRFLAERTGGTYSTLKVQPAELEDSGVYFCASSQDRVSGWNEQFFGPGTRLTVL.